This T cell receptor (beta chain) was captured in a study of cytomegalovirus exposure and HLA in healthy donors. The PCR was carried out with 60 Vbeta primers and 13 Jbeta primers. TCRdb's table, derived via immunoSEQ multiplex PCR, lists solely in-frame clones and lacks some. Of 100,000 to 150,000 clones listed, more than 75% are singletons. Study-level points and caveats: Rarity marked most TCR sequences, yet some public TCRs occurred in many donors. In a later analysis, most CMV-associated TCR beta chains appeared HLA-restricted. In an earlier analysis, in about 530 donors, most V segments appeared productive either ~90% or ~30% of the time.

With regard to this clone: Its antigen remains unknown.

Trimming removed 2 bases from V and 3 bases from J; junction bases left unmatched: 6. The CDR3 spans 15 residues. CDR1 is LNHDA and CDR2 is SQIVND in the germline V gene (reference sequence). This chain uses TRBV19 with TRBJ2-7, with TRBD1 identical over 8 bases. Sequences were obtained from PBMCs. This clonotype originated in a woman in her sixties in good health and CMV-seropositive. The CDR3 protein is CASSISRTGLYEQYF. Here the CDR3 DNA reads TGTGCCAGTAGTATATCCCGGACAGGGCTCTACGAGCAGTACTTC.